This TCR beta chain appears in the sequencing data of a study of T cell repertoires in cytomegalovirus infection. Overall study context: Both a matching HLA type and CMV infection were indicated by public TCR beta signatures. Overall study results and limits: HLA-C-restricted TCR beta clonotypes specific for CMV led the ex vivo response.

One entry per CDR3 protein results from TCRdb running MiXCR on the reads. The sample includes some 680,000 distinct CDR3 sequences, about a third of them seen just once. With regard to this clonotype: Its antigen is as yet unknown.

CDR1 and CDR2 from the germline V gene are DFQATT and SNEGSKA (reference sequence). The CDR3 consists of 16 residues. Trimming removed 3 bases from V and 6 bases from J; junction bases left unmatched: 15. This clonotype originated in a human donor in good health (CMV status not recorded). Some clones in this sample may be carry-over from other donors' samples. The specimen was PBMCs. This chain uses TRBV20-1 with TRBJ2-7; 9 nucleotides match TRBD1. CDR3 coding DNA: TGCAGTGCTAGGGGACCCTCCACGGGACAGGGAGGCGAGCAGTACTTC. Translating it yields CSARGPSTGQGGEQYF.